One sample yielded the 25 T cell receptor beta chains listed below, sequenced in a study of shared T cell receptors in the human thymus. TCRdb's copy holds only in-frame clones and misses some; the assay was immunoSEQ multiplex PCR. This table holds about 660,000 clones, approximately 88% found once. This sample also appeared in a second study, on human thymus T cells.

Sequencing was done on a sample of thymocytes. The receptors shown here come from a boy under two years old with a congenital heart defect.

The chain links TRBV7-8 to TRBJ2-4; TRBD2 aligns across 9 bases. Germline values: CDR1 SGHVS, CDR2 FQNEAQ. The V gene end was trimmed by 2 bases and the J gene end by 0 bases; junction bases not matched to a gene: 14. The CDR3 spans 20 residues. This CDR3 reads CASSLSPASGIHVAKNIQYF. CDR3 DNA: TGTGCCAGCAGCTTAAGTCCGGCTAGCGGGATTCATGTAGCCAAAAACATTCAGTACTTC.

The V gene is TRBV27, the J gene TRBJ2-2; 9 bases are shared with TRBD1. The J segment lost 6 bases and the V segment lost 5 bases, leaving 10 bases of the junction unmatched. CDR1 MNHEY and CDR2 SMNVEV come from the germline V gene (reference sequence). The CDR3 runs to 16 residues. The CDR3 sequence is CASSPGQGLASGELFF. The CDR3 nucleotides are TGTGCCAGCAGTCCCGGACAGGGGCTGGCATCCGGGGAGCTGTTTTTT.

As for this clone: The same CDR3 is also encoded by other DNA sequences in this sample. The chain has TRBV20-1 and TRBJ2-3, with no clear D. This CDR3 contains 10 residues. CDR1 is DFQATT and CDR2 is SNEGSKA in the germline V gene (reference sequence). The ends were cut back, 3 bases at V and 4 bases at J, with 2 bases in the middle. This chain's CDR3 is CSASADTQYF. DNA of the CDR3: TGCAGTGCTAGCGCAGATACGCAGTATTTT.

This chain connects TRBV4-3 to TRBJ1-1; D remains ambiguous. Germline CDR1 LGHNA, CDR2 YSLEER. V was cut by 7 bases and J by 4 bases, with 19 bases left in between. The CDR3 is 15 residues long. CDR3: CASTPSLRSRTEAFF. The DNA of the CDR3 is TGCGCCAGCACCCCCAGCCTTAGGAGTCGCACTGAAGCTTTCTTT.

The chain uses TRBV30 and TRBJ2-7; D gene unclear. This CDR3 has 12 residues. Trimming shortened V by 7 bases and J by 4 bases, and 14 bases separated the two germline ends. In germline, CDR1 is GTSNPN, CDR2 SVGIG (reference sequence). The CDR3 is CASSKRPYEQYF. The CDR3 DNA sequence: TGTGCCTCCTCAAAGAGGCCGTACGAGCAGTACTTC. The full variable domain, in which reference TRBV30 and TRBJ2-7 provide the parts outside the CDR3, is SQTIHQWPATLVQPVGSPLSLECTVEGTSNPNLYWYRQAAGRGLQLLFYSVGIGQISSEVPQNLSASRPQDRQFILSSKKLLLSDSGFYLCASSKRPYEQYFGPGTRLTVT.

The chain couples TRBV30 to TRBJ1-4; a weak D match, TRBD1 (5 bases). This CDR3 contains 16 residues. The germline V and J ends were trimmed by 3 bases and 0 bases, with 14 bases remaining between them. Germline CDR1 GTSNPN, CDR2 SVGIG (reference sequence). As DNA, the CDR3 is TGTGCCTGGAGGATGATCCCGGGGGCAACTAATGAAAAACTGTTTTTT. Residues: CAWRMIPGATNEKLFF.

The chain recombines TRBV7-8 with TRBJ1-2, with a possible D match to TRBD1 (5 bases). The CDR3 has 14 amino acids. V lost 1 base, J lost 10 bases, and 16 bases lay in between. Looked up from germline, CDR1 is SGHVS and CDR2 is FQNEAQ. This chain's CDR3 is CASSLEGRTGPYTF. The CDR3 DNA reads TGTGCCAGCAGCTTAGAGGGAAGAACAGGACCCTACACCTTC.

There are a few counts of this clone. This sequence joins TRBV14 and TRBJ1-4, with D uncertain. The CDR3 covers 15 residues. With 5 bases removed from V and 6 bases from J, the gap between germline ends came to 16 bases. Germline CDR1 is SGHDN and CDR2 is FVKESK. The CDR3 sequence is CASSRRKRKDEKLFF. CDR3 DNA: TGTGCCAGCAGCAGGAGGAAGAGGAAGGATGAAAAACTGTTTTTT.

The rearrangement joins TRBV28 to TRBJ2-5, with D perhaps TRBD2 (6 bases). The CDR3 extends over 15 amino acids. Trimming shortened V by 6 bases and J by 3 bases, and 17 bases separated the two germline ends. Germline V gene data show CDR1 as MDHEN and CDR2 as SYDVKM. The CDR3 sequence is CASSPRRERKETQYF. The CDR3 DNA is TGTGCCAGCAGCCCTAGGAGGGAGAGGAAAGAGACCCAGTACTTC.

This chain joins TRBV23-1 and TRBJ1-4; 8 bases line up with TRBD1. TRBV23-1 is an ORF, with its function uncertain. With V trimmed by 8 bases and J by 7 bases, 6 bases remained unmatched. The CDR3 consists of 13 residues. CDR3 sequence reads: CASLTGACEKLFF. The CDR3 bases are TGCGCCAGCTTGACAGGGGCGTGTGAAAAACTGTTTTTT.

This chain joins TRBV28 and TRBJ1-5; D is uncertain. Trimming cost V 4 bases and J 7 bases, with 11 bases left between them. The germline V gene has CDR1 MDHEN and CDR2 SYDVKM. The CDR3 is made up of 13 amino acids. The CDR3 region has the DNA TGTGCCAGCAGTTCCGGGGTAGACCAGCCCCAGCATTTT. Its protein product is CASSSGVDQPQHF.

The CDR3 sequence is CASSRRLGGYDSYEQYF. CDR3 DNA: TGTGCCAGCAGTAGACGTTTAGGGGGCTATGACTCCTACGAGCAGTACTTC. This chain links TRBV11-2 with TRBJ2-7, with TRBD1 identical over 7 bases. This CDR3 region has 17 residues. The germline CDR1 and CDR2 sequences are SGHAT and FQNNGV. Losses at the gene ends were 6 bases for V and 0 bases for J; bases not matched to a gene: 14.

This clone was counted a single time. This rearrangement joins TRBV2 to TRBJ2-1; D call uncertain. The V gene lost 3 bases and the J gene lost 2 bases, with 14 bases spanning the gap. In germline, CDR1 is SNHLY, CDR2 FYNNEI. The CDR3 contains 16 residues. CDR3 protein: CASSDGRAPTYNEQFF. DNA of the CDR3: TGTGCCAGCAGTGACGGTCGCGCCCCAACCTACAATGAGCAGTTCTTC.

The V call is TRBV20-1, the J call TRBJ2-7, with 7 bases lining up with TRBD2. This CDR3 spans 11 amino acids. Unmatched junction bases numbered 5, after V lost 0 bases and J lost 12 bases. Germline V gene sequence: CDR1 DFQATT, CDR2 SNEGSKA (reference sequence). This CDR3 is CSAREASGMYF. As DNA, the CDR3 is TGCAGTGCTAGAGAGGCCAGCGGGATGTACTTC.

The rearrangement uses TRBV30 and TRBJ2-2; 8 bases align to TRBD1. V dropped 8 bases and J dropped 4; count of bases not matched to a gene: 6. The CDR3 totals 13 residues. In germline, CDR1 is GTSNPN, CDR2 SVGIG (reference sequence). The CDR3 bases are TGTGCCCGGCCGCAGGGGGCCACCGGGGAGCTGTTTTTT. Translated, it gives CARPQGATGELFF.

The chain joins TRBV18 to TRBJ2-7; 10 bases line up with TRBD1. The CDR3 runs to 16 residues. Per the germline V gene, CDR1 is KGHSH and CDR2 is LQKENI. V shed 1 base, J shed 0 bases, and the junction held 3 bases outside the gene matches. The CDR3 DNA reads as TGTGCCAGCTCACCACGAGGGACAGGGGCCTCCTACGAGCAGTACTTC. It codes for CASSPRGTGASYEQYF.

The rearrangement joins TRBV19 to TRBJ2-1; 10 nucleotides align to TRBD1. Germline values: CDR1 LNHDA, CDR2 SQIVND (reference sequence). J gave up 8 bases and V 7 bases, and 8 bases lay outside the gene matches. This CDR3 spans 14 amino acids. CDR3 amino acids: CASKWDRGCDEQFF. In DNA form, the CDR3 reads TGTGCCAGTAAGTGGGACAGGGGATGCGATGAGCAGTTCTTC.

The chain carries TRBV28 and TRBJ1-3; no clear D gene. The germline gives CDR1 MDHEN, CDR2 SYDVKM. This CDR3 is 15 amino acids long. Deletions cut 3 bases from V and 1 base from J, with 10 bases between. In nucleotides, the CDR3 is TGTGCCAGCAGTTTCCCCGGGAGGTCTGGAAACACCATATATTTT. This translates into CASSFPGRSGNTIYF. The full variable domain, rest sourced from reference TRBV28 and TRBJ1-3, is DVKVTQSSRYLVKRTGEKVFLECVQDMDHENMFWYRQDPGLGLRLIYFSYDVKMKEKGDIPEGYSVSREKKERFSLILESASTNQTSMYLCASSFPGRSGNTIYFGEGSWLTVV.

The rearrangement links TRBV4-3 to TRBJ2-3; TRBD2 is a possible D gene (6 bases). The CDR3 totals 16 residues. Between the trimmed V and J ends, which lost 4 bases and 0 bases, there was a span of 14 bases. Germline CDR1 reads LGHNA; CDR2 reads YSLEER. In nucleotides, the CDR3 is TGCGCCAGCAGCCCGGCCGCTAGCGCTAGCACAGATACGCAGTATTTT. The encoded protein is CASSPAASASTDTQYF.

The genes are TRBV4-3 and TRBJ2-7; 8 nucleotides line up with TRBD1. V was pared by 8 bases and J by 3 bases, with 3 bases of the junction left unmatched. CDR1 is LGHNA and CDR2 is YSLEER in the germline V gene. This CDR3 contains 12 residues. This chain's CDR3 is CASLDRGYEQYF. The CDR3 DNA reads TGCGCCAGCCTCGACAGGGGCTACGAGCAGTACTTC.

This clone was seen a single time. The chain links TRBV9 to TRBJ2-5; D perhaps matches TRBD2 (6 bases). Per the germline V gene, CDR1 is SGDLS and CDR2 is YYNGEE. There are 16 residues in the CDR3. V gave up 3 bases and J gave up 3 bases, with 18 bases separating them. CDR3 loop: CASSAPQGLSEETQYF. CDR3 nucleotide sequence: TGTGCCAGCAGCGCCCCCCAGGGACTCTCGGAAGAGACCCAGTACTTC.

The CDR3 protein is CAWSSPTSRHYEQYF. CDR3 in DNA: TGTGCCTGGAGTTCTCCGACTAGTCGGCACTACGAGCAGTACTTC. The gene calls are TRBV30 and TRBJ2-7; weak D call: TRBD2 (6 bases). V lost 2 bases and J lost 3, with 17 bases in between. The CDR3 sequence is 15 residues long. CDR1 GTSNPN and CDR2 SVGIG come from the germline V gene (reference sequence).

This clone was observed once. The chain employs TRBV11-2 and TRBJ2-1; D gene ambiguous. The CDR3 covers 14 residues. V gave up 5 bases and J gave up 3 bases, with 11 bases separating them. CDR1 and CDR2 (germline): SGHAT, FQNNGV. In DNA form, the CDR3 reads TGTGCCAGCAGCCATTCCCCCTACTACAATGAGCAGTTCTTC. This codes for CASSHSPYYNEQFF. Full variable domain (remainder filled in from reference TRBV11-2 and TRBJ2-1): EAGVAQSPRYKIIEKRQSVAFWCNPISGHATLYWYQQILGQGPKLLIQFQNNGVVDDSQLPKDRFSAERLKGVDSTLKIQPAKLEDSAVYLCASSHSPYYNEQFFGPGTRLTVL.

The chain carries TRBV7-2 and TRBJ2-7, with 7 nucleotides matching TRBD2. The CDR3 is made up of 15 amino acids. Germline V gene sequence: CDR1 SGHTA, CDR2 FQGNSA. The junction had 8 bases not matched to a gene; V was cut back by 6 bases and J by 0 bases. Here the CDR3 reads CASRRLAEVSYEQYF. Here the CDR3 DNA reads TGTGCCAGCAGACGGCTAGCGGAAGTCTCCTACGAGCAGTACTTC.

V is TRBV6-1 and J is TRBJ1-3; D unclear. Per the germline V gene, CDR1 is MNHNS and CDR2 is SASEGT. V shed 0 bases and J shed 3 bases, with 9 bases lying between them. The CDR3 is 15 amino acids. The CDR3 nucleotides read TGTGCCAGCAGTGAAGCGGTAGAAGATGGAAACACCATATATTTT. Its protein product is CASSEAVEDGNTIYF.